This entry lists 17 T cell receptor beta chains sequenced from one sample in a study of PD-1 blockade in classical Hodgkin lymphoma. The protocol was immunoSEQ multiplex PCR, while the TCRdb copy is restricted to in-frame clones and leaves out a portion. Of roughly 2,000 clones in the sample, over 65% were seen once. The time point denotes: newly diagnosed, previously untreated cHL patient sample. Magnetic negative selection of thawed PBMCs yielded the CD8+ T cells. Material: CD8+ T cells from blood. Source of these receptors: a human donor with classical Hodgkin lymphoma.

The DNA of the CDR3 is TGCAGCGTTGAAGGGGGAGAGGCCCAGTATTTT. Translated, it gives CSVEGGEAQYF. The chain is built from TRBV29-1 and TRBJ2-3; a possible D gene is TRBD2 (5 bases). Germline loops: CDR1 SQVTM, CDR2 ANQGSEA. V gave up 1 base and J gave up 12 bases, with 11 bases separating them. The CDR3 has 11 residues.

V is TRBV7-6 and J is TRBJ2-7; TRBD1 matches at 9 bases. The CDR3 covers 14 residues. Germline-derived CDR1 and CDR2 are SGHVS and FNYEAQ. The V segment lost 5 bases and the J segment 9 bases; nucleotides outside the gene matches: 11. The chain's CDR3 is CASSPGTGKFTQYF. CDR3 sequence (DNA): TGTGCCAGCAGCCCCGGGACAGGGAAATTCACGCAGTACTTC. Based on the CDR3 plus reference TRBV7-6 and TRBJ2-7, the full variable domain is GAGVSQSPRYKVTKRGQDVALRCDPISGHVSLYWYRQALGQGPEFLTYFNYEAQQDKSGLPNDRFSAERPEGSISTLTIQRTEQRDSAMYRCASSPGTGKFTQYFGPGTRLTVT.

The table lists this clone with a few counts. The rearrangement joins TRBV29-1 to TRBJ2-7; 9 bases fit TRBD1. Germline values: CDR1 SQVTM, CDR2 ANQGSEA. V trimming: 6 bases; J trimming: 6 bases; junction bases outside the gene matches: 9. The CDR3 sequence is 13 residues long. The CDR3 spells CSVEGDRAGEQYF. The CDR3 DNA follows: TGCAGCGTGGAGGGGGACAGGGCAGGCGAGCAGTACTTC.

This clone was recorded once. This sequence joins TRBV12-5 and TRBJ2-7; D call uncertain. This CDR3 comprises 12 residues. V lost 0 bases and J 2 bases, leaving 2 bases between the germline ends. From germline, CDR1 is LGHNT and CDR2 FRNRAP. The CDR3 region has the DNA TGTGCTAGTGGTTTGGTACCCTACGAGCAGTACTTC. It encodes CASGLVPYEQYF.

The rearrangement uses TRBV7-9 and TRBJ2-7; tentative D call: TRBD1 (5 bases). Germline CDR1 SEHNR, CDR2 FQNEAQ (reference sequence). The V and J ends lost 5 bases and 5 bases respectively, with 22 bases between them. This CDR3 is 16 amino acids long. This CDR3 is CASSPGWGRRADEQYF. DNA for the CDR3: TGTGCCAGCAGCCCAGGCTGGGGCCGACGCGCCGACGAGCAGTACTTC.

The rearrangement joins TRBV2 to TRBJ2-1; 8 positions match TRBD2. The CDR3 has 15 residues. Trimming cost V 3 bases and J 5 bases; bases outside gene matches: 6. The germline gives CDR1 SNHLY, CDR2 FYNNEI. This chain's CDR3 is CASSDGGGHNNEQFF. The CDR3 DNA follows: TGTGCCAGCAGTGATGGCGGGGGGCACAACAATGAGCAGTTCTTC.

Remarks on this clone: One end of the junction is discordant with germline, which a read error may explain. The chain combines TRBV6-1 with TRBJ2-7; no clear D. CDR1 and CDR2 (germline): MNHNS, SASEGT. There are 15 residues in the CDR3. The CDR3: CVSSDQADSSYEQYF. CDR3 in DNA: TGTGTCAGCAGTGACCAGGCAGATAGCTCCTACGAGCAGTACTTC.

CDR3 DNA: TGCGCCAGCAGCCAAAACGCGGCTGGTAGCGGGAGGGCCATGGGGTACCAAGAGACCCAGTACTTC. It codes for CASSQNAAGSGRAMGYQETQYF. This chain uses TRBV4-1 with TRBJ2-5; TRBD2 matches at 11 bases. Germline lookup yields CDR1 MGHRA and CDR2 YSYEKL. The CDR3 extends over 22 amino acids. Trimming removed 2 bases from V and 0 bases from J; junction bases left unmatched: 20.

The CDR3: CASSLGQSPYEQYF. The CDR3 DNA reads TGTGCCAGCAGCTTAGGGCAGTCTCCCTACGAGCAGTACTTC. The genes are TRBV13 and TRBJ2-7; D is undetermined. Trimming removed 0 bases from V and 2 bases from J, with 8 bases in between. This CDR3 region has 14 residues. Per the germline V gene, CDR1 is PRHDT and CDR2 is FYEKMQ (reference sequence).

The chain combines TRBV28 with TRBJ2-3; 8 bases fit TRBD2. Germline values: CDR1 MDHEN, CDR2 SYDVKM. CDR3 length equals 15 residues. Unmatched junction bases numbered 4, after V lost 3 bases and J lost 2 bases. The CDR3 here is CASSFQAGVTDTQYF. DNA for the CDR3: TGTGCCAGCAGTTTCCAAGCGGGGGTCACAGATACGCAGTATTTT.

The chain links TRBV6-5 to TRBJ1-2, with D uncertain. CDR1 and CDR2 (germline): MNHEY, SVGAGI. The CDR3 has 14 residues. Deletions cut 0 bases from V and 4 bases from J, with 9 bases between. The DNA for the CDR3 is TGTGCCAGCAGTTACTCGACGGATTCCTATGGCTACACCTTC. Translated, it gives CASSYSTDSYGYTF.

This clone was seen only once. The CDR3 nucleotides are TGTGCCAGCAGCTTTGGGACTACCTACGAGCAGTACTTC. Translated, it gives CASSFGTTYEQYF. The rearrangement joins TRBV11-3 to TRBJ2-7, with 7 nucleotides matching TRBD2. The CDR3 totals 13 residues. The V gene's germline CDR1 is SGHNT and CDR2 YENEEA. The J segment lost 2 bases and the V segment lost 3 bases, leaving 1 base of the junction unmatched.

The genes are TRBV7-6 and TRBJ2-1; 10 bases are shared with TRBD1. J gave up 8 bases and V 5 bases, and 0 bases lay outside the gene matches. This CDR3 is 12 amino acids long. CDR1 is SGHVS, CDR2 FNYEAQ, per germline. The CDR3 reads CASSGTGDEQFF. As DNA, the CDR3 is TGTGCCAGCAGCGGGACAGGGGATGAGCAGTTCTTC.

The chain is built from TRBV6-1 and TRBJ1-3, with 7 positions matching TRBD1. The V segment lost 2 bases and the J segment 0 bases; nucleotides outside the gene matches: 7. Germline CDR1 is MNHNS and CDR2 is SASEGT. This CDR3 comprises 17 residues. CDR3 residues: CASSESSGTVSGNTIYF. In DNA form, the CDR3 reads TGTGCCAGCAGTGAAAGTTCCGGGACAGTCTCTGGAAACACCATATATTTT.

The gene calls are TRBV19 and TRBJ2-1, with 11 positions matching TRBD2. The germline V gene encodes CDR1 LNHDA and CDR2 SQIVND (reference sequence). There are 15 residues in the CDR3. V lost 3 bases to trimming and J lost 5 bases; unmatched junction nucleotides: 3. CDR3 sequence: CASSITSGGNNEQFF. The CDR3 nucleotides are TGTGCCAGTAGTATTACTAGCGGGGGTAACAATGAGCAGTTCTTC.

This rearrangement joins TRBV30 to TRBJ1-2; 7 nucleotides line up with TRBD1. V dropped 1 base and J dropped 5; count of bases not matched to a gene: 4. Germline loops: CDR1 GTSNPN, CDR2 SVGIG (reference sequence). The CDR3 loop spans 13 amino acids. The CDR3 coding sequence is TGTGCCTGGAGTGGACAGGGAGGATATGGCTACACCTTC. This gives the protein CAWSGQGGYGYTF.

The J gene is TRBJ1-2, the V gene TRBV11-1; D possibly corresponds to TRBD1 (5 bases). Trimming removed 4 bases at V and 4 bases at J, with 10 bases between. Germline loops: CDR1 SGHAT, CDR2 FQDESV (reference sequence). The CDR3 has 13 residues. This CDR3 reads CASSSTAFYGYTF. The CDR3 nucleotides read TGTGCCAGCAGCTCGACAGCCTTCTATGGCTACACCTTC.